Below, one T cell receptor beta chain is given with its context. The target antigen is unknown. The record originates from a study of cytomegalovirus exposure and HLA in healthy donors. As for the study in general: Of all 360 or so donors who were genotyped, roughly 81% belonged to the Caucasian-associated ancestry cluster.

CDR3 length equals 13 residues. Germline V gene sequence: CDR1 MNHEY, CDR2 SMNVEV (reference sequence). The ends were cut back, 3 bases at V and 1 base at J, with 6 bases in the middle. General study findings and limits: Using a false discovery rate of 0.05, a later analysis showed that 15,000 to 20,000 TCR beta sequences were associated with HLA alleles. Altogether, some 160 TCR beta chains were recorded as cytomegalovirus-associated.

The PCR had 60 Vbeta and 13 Jbeta primers. Generated by immunoSEQ multiplex PCR, the TCRdb table keeps only in-frame clones and is missing some. Of more than 85,000 clones listed, roughly 80% were seen once; the top ten hold 7.7%. The clonotype was recovered from a female donor in good health and CMV-seronegative. V is TRBV27 and J is TRBJ1-1; unclear D gene. Specimen: PBMCs. For the CDR3, the DNA is TGTGCCAGCAGTTTTGAGAGGAACACTGAAGCTTTCTTT. This translates into CASSFERNTEAFF.